This T cell receptor (beta chain) appears in the sequencing data of a study of blood T cell repertoires in COVID-19 (dated by TCRdb to the early 2020s). Broadly, across the study: Collaborator samples came from the United States, Italy and Spain and covered acute and convalescent phases of COVID-19. The prospective study material was composed of cDNA or gDNA derived from T cells, B-cell-depleted T cells, or PBMCs. Deeply sampled blood TCRbeta repertoires from subjects exposed to, actively infected with, or recovered from COVID-19 were included in the dataset. The repertoires were released in a freely available public database meant as a resource for research on the immune response to SARS-CoV-2. Samples were obtained from the ongoing ImmuneRACE study (first 160 participants) and from over a thousand subjects provided by 6 global collaborators. Nearly every sample came with metadata listing a de-identified subject ID, COVID-19 status, age in years and sex. HLA class I and class II types, where available, came from metadata supplied by the sample provider rather than from assay-based typing.

What the work shows at the level of the full study, not this receptor alone: The quantity of clinical and demographic metadata differed by source and by participant and was supplied without curation.

The junction shows trimming of 4 bases on V and 5 bases on J, plus 11 bases between the germline ends. Taken from cysteine to phenylalanine, the CDR3 has 13 residues. The sequence is cut down to CDR3 DNA, 39 bases in frame from base 1. Sequences SQVTM (CDR1) and ANQGSEA (CDR2) are obtained from the germline V gene. Whole blood was collected in K2EDTA tubes by collaborating institutions according to the institutions' own protocols. For TCRbeta analysis, collaborator samples were shipped as frozen whole blood, as isolated PBMCs, or as DNA extracted from either sample type. The immunoSEQ Assay, a bias-controlled multiplex PCR, was used to amplify TCRbeta CDR3 regions from genomic DNA. For the original study's pipeline: The number of nucleated cells in each sample was estimated from the amplification of reference gene primers within the assay. Sequence reads were collapsed and filtered to measure the absolute abundance of every unique TCRbeta CDR3 rearrangement. For each sample, productive Simpson clonality was calculated as the square root of Simpson's diversity index over productive rearrangements. In TCRdb, the immuneACCESS table is reduced to in-frame sequences with V and J assigned. These tables do not hold every clone; where another copy was compared, an unresolved V gene accounts for under half, and the others remain unexplained. The DNA gave D and trimming, while V, J and clone size come from that table. The sample table contains about 180,000 clones; only one count was recorded for 80% to 90% of them. The ten largest clones take up over 2.5% of the sample.

This clone was seen a single time. Its antigen has not been determined. It has no much larger one-base neighbor in the sample; base qualities were not kept. The sequence was obtained from a man aged 55 to 70 with acute or convalescent COVID-19. The V and J segments used are TRBV29-1 and TRBJ2-2; a weak D assignment points to TRBD2 (7 bases agree). Sequenced input: peripheral blood. The CDR3 is CSVARGGTGELFF. The sequenced DNA is TGCAGCGTTGCGAGGGGGGGGACCGGGGAGCTGTTTTTT.